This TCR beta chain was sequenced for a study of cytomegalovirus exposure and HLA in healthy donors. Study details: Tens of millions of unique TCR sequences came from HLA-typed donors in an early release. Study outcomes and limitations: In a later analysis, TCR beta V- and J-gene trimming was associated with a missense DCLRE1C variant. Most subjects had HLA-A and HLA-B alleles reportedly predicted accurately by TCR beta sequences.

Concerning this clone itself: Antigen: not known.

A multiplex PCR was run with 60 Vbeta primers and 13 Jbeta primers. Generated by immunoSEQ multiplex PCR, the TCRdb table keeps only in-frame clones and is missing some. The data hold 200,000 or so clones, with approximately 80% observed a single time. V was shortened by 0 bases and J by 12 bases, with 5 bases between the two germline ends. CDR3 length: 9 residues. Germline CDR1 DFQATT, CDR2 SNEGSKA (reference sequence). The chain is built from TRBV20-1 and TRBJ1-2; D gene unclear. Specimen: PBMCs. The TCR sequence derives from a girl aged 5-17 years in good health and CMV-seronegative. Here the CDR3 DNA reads TGCAGTGCTAGAGAAGACAACACCTTC. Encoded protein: CSAREDNTF.